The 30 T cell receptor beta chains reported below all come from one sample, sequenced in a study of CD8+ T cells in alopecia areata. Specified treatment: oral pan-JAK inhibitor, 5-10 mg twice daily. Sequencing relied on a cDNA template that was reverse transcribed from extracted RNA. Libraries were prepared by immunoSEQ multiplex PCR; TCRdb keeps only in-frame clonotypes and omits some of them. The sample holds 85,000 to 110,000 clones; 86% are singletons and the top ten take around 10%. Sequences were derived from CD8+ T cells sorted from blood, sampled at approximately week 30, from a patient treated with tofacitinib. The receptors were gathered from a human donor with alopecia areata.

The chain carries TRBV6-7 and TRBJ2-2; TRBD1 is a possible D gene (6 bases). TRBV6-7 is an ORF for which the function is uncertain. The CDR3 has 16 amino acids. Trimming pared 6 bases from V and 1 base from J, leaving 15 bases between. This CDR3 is CASRKMTGKNTGELFF. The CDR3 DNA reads TGTGCCAGCAGGAAAATGACAGGAAAGAACACCGGGGAGCTGTTTTTT.

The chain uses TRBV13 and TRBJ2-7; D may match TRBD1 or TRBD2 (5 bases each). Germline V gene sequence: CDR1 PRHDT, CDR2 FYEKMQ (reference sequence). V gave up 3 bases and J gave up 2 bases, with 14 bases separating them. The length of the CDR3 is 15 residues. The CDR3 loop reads CASSFSDGTPYEQYF. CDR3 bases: TGTGCCAGCAGCTTTTCGGACGGGACCCCCTACGAGCAGTACTTC.

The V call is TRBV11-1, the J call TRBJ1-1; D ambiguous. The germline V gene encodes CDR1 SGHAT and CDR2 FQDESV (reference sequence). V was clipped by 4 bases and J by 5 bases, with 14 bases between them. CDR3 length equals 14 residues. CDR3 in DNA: TGTGCCAGCAGCTACACGATAGCCGGAACTGAAGCTTTCTTT. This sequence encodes CASSYTIAGTEAFF.

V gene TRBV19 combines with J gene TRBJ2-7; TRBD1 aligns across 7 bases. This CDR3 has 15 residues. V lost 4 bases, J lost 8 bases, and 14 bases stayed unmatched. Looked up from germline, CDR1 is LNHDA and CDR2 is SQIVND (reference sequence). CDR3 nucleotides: TGTGCCAGTAGTACGGGACAGTTCCCTCTAAAACAGCAGTACTTC. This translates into CASSTGQFPLKQQYF.

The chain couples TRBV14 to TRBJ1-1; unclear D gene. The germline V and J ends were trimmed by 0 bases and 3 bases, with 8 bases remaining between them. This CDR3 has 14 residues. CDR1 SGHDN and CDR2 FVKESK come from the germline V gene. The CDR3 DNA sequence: TGTGCCAGCAGCCAAGAAGTGAGCTACACTGAAGCTTTCTTT. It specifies CASSQEVSYTEAFF. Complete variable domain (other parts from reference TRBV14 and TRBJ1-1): EAGVTQFPSHSVIEKGQTVTLRCDPISGHDNLYWYRRVMGKEIKFLLHFVKESKQDESGMPNNRFLAERTGGTYSTLKVQPAELEDSGVYFCASSQEVSYTEAFFGQGTRLTVV.

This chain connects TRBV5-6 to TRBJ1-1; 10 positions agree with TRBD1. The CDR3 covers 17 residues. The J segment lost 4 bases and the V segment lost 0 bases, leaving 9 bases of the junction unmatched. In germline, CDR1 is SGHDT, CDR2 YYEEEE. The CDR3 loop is CASSLGDRGGMGTEAFF. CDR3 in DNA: TGTGCCAGCAGCTTGGGGGACAGGGGCGGAATGGGCACTGAAGCTTTCTTT. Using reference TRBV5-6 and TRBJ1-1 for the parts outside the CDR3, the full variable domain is DAGVTQSPTHLIKTRGQQVTLRCSPKSGHDTVSWYQQALGQGPQFIFQYYEEEERQRGNFPDRFSGHQFPNYSSELNVNALLLGDSALYLCASSLGDRGGMGTEAFFGQGTRLTVV.

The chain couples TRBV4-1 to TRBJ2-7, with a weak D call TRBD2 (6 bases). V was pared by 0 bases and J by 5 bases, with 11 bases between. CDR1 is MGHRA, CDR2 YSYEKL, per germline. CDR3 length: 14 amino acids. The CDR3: CASSQEGRIDEQYF. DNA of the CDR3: TGCGCCAGCAGCCAAGAAGGGAGGATCGACGAGCAGTACTTC.

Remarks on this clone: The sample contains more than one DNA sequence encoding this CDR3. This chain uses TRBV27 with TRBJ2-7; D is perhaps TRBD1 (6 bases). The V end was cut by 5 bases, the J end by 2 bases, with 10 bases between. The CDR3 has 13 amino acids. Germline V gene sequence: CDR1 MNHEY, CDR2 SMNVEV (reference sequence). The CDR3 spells CASSLDRAYEQYF. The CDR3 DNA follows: TGTGCCAGCAGTCTGGACAGAGCCTACGAGCAGTACTTC.

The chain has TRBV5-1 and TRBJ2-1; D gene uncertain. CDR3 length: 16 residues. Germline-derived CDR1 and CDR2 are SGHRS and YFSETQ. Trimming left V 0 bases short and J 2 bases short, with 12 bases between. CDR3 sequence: CASSLGLGFAYNEQFF. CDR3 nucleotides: TGCGCCAGCAGCTTGGGGCTCGGTTTCGCCTACAATGAGCAGTTCTTC.

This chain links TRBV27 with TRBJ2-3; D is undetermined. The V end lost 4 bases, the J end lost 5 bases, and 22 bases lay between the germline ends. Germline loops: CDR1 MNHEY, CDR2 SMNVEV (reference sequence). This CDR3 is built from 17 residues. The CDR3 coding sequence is TGTGCCAGCAGTTCCCCTAGGGATGTAACGACTCTAGATACGCAGTATTTT. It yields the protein CASSSPRDVTTLDTQYF.

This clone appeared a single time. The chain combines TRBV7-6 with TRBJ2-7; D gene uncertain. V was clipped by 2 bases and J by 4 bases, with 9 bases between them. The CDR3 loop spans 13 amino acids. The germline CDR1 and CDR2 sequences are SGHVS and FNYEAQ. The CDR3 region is CASSLSSFYEQYF. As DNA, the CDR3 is TGTGCCAGCAGCTTATCTAGTTTTTACGAGCAGTACTTC.

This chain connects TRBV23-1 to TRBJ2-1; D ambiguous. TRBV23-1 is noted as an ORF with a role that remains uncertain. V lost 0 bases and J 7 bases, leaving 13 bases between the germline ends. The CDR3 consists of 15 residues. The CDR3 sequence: CASSQSPGSRNEQFF. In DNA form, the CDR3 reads TGCGCCAGCAGTCAATCTCCAGGAAGCCGAAATGAGCAGTTCTTC.

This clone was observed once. CDR3 loop: CASSPSLVGGPNTEAFF. The CDR3 DNA reads TGTGCCAGCAGCCCCAGCTTGGTTGGGGGGCCAAACACTGAAGCTTTCTTT. J is TRBJ1-1 and V is TRBV11-2, with D possibly TRBD1 on 6 matching bases. The ends were cut back, 5 bases at V and 2 bases at J, with 21 bases in the middle. There are 17 residues in the CDR3. Germline V gene data show CDR1 as SGHAT and CDR2 as FQNNGV.

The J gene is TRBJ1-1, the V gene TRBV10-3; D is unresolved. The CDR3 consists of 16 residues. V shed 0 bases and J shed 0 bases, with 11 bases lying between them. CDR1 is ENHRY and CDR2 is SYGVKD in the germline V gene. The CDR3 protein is CAISESMGGMNTEAFF. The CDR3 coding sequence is TGTGCCATCAGTGAGTCGATGGGAGGTATGAACACTGAAGCTTTCTTT.

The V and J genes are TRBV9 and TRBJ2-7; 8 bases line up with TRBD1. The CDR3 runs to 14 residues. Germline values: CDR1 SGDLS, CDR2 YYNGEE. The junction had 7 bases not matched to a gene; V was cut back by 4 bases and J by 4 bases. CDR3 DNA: TGTGCCAGCAGCACCCACAGGGGGAGGTACGAGCAGTACTTC. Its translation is CASSTHRGRYEQYF. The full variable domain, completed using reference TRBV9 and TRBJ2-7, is DSGVTQTPKHLITATGQRVTLRCSPRSGDLSVYWYQQSLDQGLQFLIQYYNGEERAKGNILERFSAQQFPDLHSELNLSSLELGDSALYFCASSTHRGRYEQYFGPGTRLTVT.

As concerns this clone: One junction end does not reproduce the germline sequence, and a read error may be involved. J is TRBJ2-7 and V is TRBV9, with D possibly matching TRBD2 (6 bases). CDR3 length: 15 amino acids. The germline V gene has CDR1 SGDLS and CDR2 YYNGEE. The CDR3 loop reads CASSVGEEARDEQCF. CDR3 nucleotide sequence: TGTGCCAGCAGCGTAGGGGAGGAGGCACGAGACGAGCAGTGCTTC.

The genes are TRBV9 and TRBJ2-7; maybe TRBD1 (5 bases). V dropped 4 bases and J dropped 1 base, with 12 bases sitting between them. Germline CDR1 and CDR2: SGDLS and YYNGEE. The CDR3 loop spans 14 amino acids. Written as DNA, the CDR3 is TGTGCCAGCAGCCCCCGGACAAAATCCTACGAGCAGTACTTC. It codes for CASSPRTKSYEQYF.

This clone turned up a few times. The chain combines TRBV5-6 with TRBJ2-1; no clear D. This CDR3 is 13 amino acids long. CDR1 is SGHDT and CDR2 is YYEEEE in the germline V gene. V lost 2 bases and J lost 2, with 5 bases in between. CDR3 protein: CASSFGTYNEQFF. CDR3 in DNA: TGTGCCAGCAGCTTTGGGACCTACAATGAGCAGTTCTTC.

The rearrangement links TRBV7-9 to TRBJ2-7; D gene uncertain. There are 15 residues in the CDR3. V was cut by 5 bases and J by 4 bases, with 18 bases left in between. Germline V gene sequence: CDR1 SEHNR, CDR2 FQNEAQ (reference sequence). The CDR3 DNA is TGTGCCAGCAGCCCCCATGCGGCCCAAATTTACGAGCAGTACTTC. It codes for CASSPHAAQIYEQYF.

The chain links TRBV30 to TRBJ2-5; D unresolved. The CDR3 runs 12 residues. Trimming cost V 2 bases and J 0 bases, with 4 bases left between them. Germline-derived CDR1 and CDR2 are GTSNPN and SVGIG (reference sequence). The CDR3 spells CAWSPNQETQYF. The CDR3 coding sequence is TGTGCCTGGAGTCCAAACCAAGAGACCCAGTACTTC.

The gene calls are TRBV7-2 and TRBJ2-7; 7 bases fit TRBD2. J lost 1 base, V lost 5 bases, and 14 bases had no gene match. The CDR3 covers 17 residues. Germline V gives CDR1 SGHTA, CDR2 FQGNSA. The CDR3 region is CASSPHGREMLSYEQYF. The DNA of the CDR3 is TGTGCCAGCAGCCCACACGGGCGGGAGATGTTATCCTACGAGCAGTACTTC.

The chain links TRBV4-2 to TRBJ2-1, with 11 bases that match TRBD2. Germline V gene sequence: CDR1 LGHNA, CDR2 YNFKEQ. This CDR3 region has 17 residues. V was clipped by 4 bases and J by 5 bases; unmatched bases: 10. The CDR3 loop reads CASSLRLAGYKDNEQFF. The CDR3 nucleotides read TGTGCCAGCAGCCTCCGACTAGCGGGGTATAAAGACAATGAGCAGTTCTTC.

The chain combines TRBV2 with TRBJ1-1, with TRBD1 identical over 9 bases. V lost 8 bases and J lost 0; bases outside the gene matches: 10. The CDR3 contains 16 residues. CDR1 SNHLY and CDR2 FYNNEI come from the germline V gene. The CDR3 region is CASAARGTGLNTEAFF. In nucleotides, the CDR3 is TGTGCCAGCGCCGCCCGGGGGACAGGGTTGAACACTGAAGCTTTCTTT.

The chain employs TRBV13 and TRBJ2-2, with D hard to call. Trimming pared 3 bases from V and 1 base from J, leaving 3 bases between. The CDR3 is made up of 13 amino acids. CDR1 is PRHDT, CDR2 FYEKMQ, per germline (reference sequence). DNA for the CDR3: TGTGCCAGCAGCTTCGAGAACACCGGGGAGCTGTTTTTT. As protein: CASSFENTGELFF. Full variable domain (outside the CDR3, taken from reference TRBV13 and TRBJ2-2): AAGVIQSPRHLIKEKRETATLKCYPIPRHDTVYWYQQGPGQDPQFLISFYEKMQSDKGSIPDRFSAQQFSDYHSELNMSSLELGDSALYFCASSFENTGELFFGEGSRLTVL.

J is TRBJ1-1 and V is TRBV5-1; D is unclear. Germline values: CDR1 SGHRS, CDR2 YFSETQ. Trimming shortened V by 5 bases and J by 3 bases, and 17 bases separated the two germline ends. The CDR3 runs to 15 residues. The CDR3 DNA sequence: TGCGCCAGCAGAGGGAACCGGGCCTTTGACACTGAAGCTTTCTTT. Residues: CASRGNRAFDTEAFF.

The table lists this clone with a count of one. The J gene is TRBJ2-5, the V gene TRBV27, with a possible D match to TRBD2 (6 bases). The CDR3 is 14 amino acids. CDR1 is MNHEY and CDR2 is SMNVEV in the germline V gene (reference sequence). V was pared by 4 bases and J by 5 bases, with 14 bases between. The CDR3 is CASSSAGTEETQYF. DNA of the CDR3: TGTGCCAGCAGTTCCGCCGGGACTGAGGAGACCCAGTACTTC.

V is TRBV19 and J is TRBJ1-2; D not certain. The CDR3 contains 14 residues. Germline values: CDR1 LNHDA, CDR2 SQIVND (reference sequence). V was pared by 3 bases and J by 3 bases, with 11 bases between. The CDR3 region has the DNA TGTGCCAGTAGTATCGCCCGGGGAGACTATGGCTACACCTTC. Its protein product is CASSIARGDYGYTF.

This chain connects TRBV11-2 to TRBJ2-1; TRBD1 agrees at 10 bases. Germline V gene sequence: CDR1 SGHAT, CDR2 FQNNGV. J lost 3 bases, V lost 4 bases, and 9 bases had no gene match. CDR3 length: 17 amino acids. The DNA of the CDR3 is TGTGCCAGCAGCTCGGGTTACCGGGACAGGGGCTACAATGAGCAGTTCTTC. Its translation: CASSSGYRDRGYNEQFF.

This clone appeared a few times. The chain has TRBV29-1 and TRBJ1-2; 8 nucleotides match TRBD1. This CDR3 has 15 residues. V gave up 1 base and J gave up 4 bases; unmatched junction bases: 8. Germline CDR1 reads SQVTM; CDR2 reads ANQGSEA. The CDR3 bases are TGCAGCGTTGAAGGACAGGGGCCGATATCCTATGGCTACACCTTC. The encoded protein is CSVEGQGPISYGYTF.

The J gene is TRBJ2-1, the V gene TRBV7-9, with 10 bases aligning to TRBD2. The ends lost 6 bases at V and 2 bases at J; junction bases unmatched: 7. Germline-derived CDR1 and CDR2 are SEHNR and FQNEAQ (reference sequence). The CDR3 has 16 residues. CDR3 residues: CASSLRTSGPYNEQFF. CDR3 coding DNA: TGTGCCAGCAGTCTCCGGACTAGCGGCCCCTACAATGAGCAGTTCTTC.